The 14 T cell receptor beta chains reported below all come from one sample, sequenced in a study of blood T cell repertoires in COVID-19. Clones were sequenced by immunoSEQ multiplex PCR, and TCRdb holds only the in-frame ones, with some missing. The sample contains under 400,000 clones, 90% of which appear only once. Sequencing used peripheral blood. Every receptor here comes from a woman between 25 and 40 years old with COVID-19, enrolled during active disease.

The rearrangement links TRBV5-1 to TRBJ1-6, with 10 positions matching TRBD1. In germline, CDR1 is SGHRS, CDR2 YFSETQ. The CDR3 extends over 13 amino acids. V shed 7 bases, J shed 5 bases, and the junction held 0 bases outside the gene matches. The CDR3: CASGTGDNSPLHF. In nucleotides, the CDR3 is TGCGCCAGCGGGACAGGGGATAATTCACCCCTCCACTTT.

The J gene is TRBJ2-7, the V gene TRBV7-9; D may be TRBD2 (6 bases). V was shortened by 2 bases and J by 0 bases, with 11 bases between the two germline ends. Germline loops: CDR1 SEHNR, CDR2 FQNEAQ (reference sequence). The CDR3 covers 15 residues. The chain's CDR3 is CASSLLGGASYEQYF. The CDR3 DNA is TGTGCCAGCAGCTTATTAGGCGGGGCCTCCTACGAGCAGTACTTC.

The chain uses TRBV28 and TRBJ1-1; 7 nucleotides agree with TRBD1. Germline V gene sequence: CDR1 MDHEN, CDR2 SYDVKM. V lost 8 bases to trimming and J lost 4 bases; unmatched junction nucleotides: 10. The CDR3 sequence is 14 residues long. The CDR3 bases are TGTGCCAGCCCTAAACAGGGGACAAGCACTGAAGCTTTCTTT. Protein product: CASPKQGTSTEAFF.

V and J are TRBV7-9 and TRBJ2-5; TRBD2 matches at 8 bases. Trimming removed 5 bases from V and 2 bases from J; junction bases left unmatched: 10. The CDR3 loop spans 16 amino acids. The germline CDR1 and CDR2 sequences are SEHNR and FQNEAQ (reference sequence). CDR3 region: CASSPPGTRGQETQYF. In DNA, the CDR3 is TGTGCCAGCAGCCCGCCCGGGACTAGGGGGCAAGAGACCCAGTACTTC.

This sequence joins TRBV27 and TRBJ1-5; no clear D gene. The CDR3 loop spans 13 amino acids. Germline V gives CDR1 MNHEY, CDR2 SMNVEV (reference sequence). V was shortened by 4 bases and J by 4 bases, with 8 bases between the two germline ends. The CDR3 reads CASSYLTNQPQHF. CDR3 DNA sequence: TGTGCCAGCAGTTACCTAACTAATCAGCCCCAGCATTTT.

The V and J genes are TRBV7-8 and TRBJ1-5, with 9 bases matching TRBD1. The germline CDR1 and CDR2 sequences are SGHVS and FQNEAQ. This CDR3 is 15 amino acids long. The trim removed 0 bases at V and 6 bases at J, leaving 3 bases unmatched. The CDR3: CASSLATGGAQPQHF. For the CDR3, the DNA is TGTGCCAGCAGCTTAGCGACAGGGGGGGCTCAGCCCCAGCATTTT.

The V call is TRBV5-1, the J call TRBJ2-3; TRBD2 aligns across 14 bases. V trimming: 5 bases; J trimming: 0 bases; junction bases outside the gene matches: 14. Germline CDR1 SGHRS, CDR2 YFSETQ. The CDR3 consists of 20 residues. The CDR3 nucleotides are TGCGCCAGCAGACCACGTCCGGGACTAGCGGGAGTATCTAGCACAGATACGCAGTATTTT. Amino acids: CASRPRPGLAGVSSTDTQYF.

The chain links TRBV5-1 to TRBJ2-1; a weak D match, TRBD1 (5 bases). The CDR3 has 14 amino acids. V was clipped by 0 bases and J by 2 bases, with 6 bases between them. Germline V gives CDR1 SGHRS, CDR2 YFSETQ. The CDR3 sequence: CASSLGGAYNEQFF. CDR3 bases: TGCGCCAGCAGCTTGGGGGGCGCCTACAATGAGCAGTTCTTC.

The chain has TRBV28 and TRBJ2-5; TRBD2 matches 9 bases. The CDR3 length is 15 residues. In germline, CDR1 is MDHEN, CDR2 SYDVKM. Trimming removed 4 bases from V and 3 bases from J; junction bases left unmatched: 6. The CDR3 DNA is TGTGCCAGCAGTTCAGGACTAGCGTTCGAAGAGACCCAGTACTTC. The encoded protein is CASSSGLAFEETQYF.

CDR3 bases: TGTGCCAGCAGTGAAAATAGGGGGCGGATTAATGAAAAACTGTTTTTT. Translated: CASSENRGRINEKLFF. The chain recombines TRBV6-1 with TRBJ1-4; 7 bases agree with TRBD1. The ends lost 2 bases at V and 4 bases at J; junction bases unmatched: 7. Germline V lookup: CDR1 MNHNS, CDR2 SASEGT. This CDR3 region has 16 residues.

The chain recombines TRBV27 with TRBJ2-3; D is perhaps TRBD2 (6 bases). The CDR3 spans 15 residues. V was trimmed by 6 bases and J by 0 bases, leaving 13 bases between them. CDR1 and CDR2 from the germline V gene are MNHEY and SMNVEV (reference sequence). The CDR3 DNA sequence: TGTGCCAGCAGCTGGGTAGCGGTTAGCACAGATACGCAGTATTTT. Protein: CASSWVAVSTDTQYF.

This clone was recorded only once. CDR3: CASSNFLRGLREKLFF. Here the CDR3 DNA reads TGTGCCAGCAGCAATTTTTTGAGGGGGCTTAGGGAAAAACTGTTTTTT. V and J are TRBV21-1 and TRBJ1-4; TRBD1, the D gene given by the table, was not confirmed from the DNA. TRBV21-1 is a pseudogene locus. The CDR3 has 16 residues.

The V and J genes are TRBV5-1 and TRBJ2-5; 10 bases are shared with TRBD2. This CDR3 has 18 amino acids. CDR1 SGHRS and CDR2 YFSETQ come from the germline V gene. Trimming cost V 4 bases and J 4 bases; bases outside gene matches: 16. In nucleotides, the CDR3 is TGCGCCAGCAGCACCGGACTAGCGGAGGATCCCCTTCTAGAGACCCAGTACTTC. Protein: CASSTGLAEDPLLETQYF.

The rearrangement links TRBV29-1 to TRBJ2-7, with 10 bases matching TRBD2. V dropped 6 bases and J dropped 3; count of bases not matched to a gene: 8. The CDR3 has 14 residues. The germline V gene encodes CDR1 SQVTM and CDR2 ANQGSEA. CDR3 amino acids: CSVALAGESYEQYF. The CDR3 DNA reads TGCAGCGTCGCTCTAGCGGGGGAAAGCTACGAGCAGTACTTC.